The rows below give T cell receptor beta chains drawn from one sample of a study of blood T cell repertoires in COVID-19. Generated by immunoSEQ multiplex PCR, the TCRdb table keeps only in-frame clones and is missing some. The sample has some 380,000 clones, about 87% seen once. Material: PBMCs or T cells enriched from blood (not recorded which). All receptors come from a man aged 30 to 45 who had recovered from COVID-19. Both conserved end residues are part of each CDR3. A D gene is named only where the DNA matches it firmly. Clone size appears in some rows only: once, few, many, or a class for an expanded clone.

>-|TRBJ1-1|TRBV6-5|-|12
TGTGCCAGCTTAGGCGACAGCCGTGAAGCTTTCTTT
CASLGDSREAFF
>TRBD1|TRBJ2-5|TRBV19|-|14
TGTGCCAGTAGTACCTGGGACAGTCAAGAGACCCAGTACTTC
CASSTWDSQETQYF
>-|TRBJ1-4|TRBV12-1|-|15
TGTGCCAGCAGCTCAGGAGGGCGGCGGGTTGAAAAACTGTTTTTT
CASSSGGRRVEKLFF
>TRBD1|TRBJ1-2|TRBV7-2|-|15
TGTGCCAGCAGTCCGGGACAGGGGAGCGGCTATGGCTACACCTTC
CASSPGQGSGYGYTF
>-|TRBJ1-2|TRBV5-1|few|12
TGCGCCAGCAGCTCGGAGACAGGTCCCTACACCTTC
CASSSETGPYTF
>-|TRBJ1-1|TRBV10-2|-|16
TGCGCCAGCAACAGAATCCTGCTGGGCCTGAACACTGAAGCTTTCTTT
CASNRILLGLNTEAFF
>TRBD1|TRBJ2-7|TRBV19|once|16
TGTGCCAAAATAAAACAGTCCGGGACAGGTGAGTACGAGCAGTACTTC
CAKIKQSGTGEYEQYF
>-|TRBJ2-3|TRBV9|-|15
TGTGCCAGCAGCGTAGCTCCGCGGCTAACAGATACGCAGTATTTT
CASSVAPRLTDTQYF
>-|TRBJ1-1|TRBV27|-|12
TGTGCCACCGGGACAATGCCCCCAGAAGCTTTCTTT
CATGTMPPEAFF
>-|TRBJ1-5|TRBV6-5|-|14
TGTGCCAGCAGGGACAGTAATAGCAATCAGCCCCAGCATTTT
CASRDSNSNQPQHF
>TRBD1|TRBJ2-1|TRBV27|-|14
TGTGCCAGCAGTTTAAGGACAGGCTGGGATGAGCAGTTCTTC
CASSLRTGWDEQFF
>TRBD1|TRBJ2-7|TRBV6-5|-|14
TGTGCCAGCAGGTACGGGACAGCTTCTTACGAGCAGTACTTC
CASRYGTASYEQYF
>-|TRBJ1-2|TRBV14|-|14
TGTGCCAGCAGCCAAGACGGGGGAGGCTATGGCTACACCTTC
CASSQDGGGYGYTF
>-|TRBJ1-5|TRBV2|-|15
TGTGCCAGCAGGGGGGGTGGGCCGAGCAATCAGCCCCAGCATTTT
CASRGGGPSNQPQHF
>-|TRBJ1-1|TRBV6-1|-|14
TGTGCCAGCAGTGAAAATCCACACCGCAATGAAGCTTTCTTT
CASSENPHRNEAFF
>-|TRBJ2-2|TRBV10-3|-|13
TGTGCCATCGGCGGAGCGAACACCGGGGAGCTGTTTTTT
CAIGGANTGELFF
>TRBD1|TRBJ2-6|TRBV18|few|17
TGTGCCAGCTCACCAGGGACAGGCAACTCTGGGGCCAACGTCCTGACTTTC
CASSPGTGNSGANVLTF
>-|TRBJ1-5|TRBV12-3/TRBV12-4|-|13
TGTGCCAGCAGCCCGTCGGCGGATCAGCCCCAGCATTTT
CASSPSADQPQHF
>TRBD1|TRBJ1-2|TRBV4-1|-|15
TGCGCCAGCAGCCAAGTTGACAGGGGGAAGAATGGCTACACCTTC
CASSQVDRGKNGYTF
>TRBD2|TRBJ2-5|TRBV6-4|-|19
TGTGCCAGCAGTGACTCGTTCGAGACTAGCGGGGGGGTGGTTGAGACCCAGTACTTC
CASSDSFETSGGVVETQYF
>-|TRBJ1-1|TRBV3-1/TRBV3-2|-|16
TGTGCCAGCAGCCAAGATCCCGGGGGGATGGGCACTGAAGCTTTCTTT
CASSQDPGGMGTEAFF
>TRBD1|TRBJ2-5|TRBV2|few|15
TGTGCCAGCATGAGGGGACAGGGAGGGTTGGAGACCCAGTACTTC
CASMRGQGGLETQYF
>TRBD1|TRBJ1-4|TRBV7-2|-|17
TGTGCCAGCAGTTACTATCCCCGACAGGGAGGTAATGAAAAACTGTTTTTT
CASSYYPRQGGNEKLFF
>-|TRBJ1-1|TRBV7-2|few|13
TGTGCCCTTTTGTCTGCGAGCTACACTGAAGCTTTCTTT
CALLSASYTEAFF
>-|TRBJ2-7|TRBV4-1|-|16
TGCGCCAGCAGCCAAGAGTGGAGCAGCAGCTCCTACGAGCAGTACTTC
CASSQEWSSSSYEQYF
>TRBD1|TRBJ1-1|TRBV18|-|17
TGTGCCAGCTCCGCACCTTCAGGGGGTCGGGGGAACACTGAAGCTTTCTTT
CASSAPSGGRGNTEAFF
>-|TRBJ1-4|TRBV7-9|-|15
TGTGCCAGCAGCCTACCCCGGGAGTACGATGAAAAACTGTTTTTT
CASSLPREYDEKLFF
>TRBD2|TRBJ2-5|TRBV3-1/TRBV3-2|-|14
TGTGCCAGCAGCCAGACGGGGGGACTTTCGACCCAGTACTTC
CASSQTGGLSTQYF
>TRBD1|TRBJ1-3|TRBV30|-|17
TGTGCCTGGAATAGGGACAGGATTCCCCTCTCTGGAAACACCATATATTTT
CAWNRDRIPLSGNTIYF
>-|TRBJ1-6|TRBV6-5|-|16
TGTGCCAGCAGTTACTCGACCAGACACTATAATTCACCCCTCCACTTT
CASSYSTRHYNSPLHF
>TRBD1|TRBJ1-1|TRBV19|few|17
TGTGCCAGTAGCAACCATAGAACGACAGGGATGAACACTGAAGCTTTCTTT
CASSNHRTTGMNTEAFF
>TRBD1|TRBJ1-1|TRBV29-1|-|16
TGCAGCGTTGACGGGGACAGGGGTTTGTTTGGCACTGAAGCTTTCTTT
CSVDGDRGLFGTEAFF
>-|TRBJ2-7|TRBV5-1|-|15
TGCGCCAGCAGCTTGGGGGTAGGCGGGTTCGACGAGCAGTACTTC
CASSLGVGGFDEQYF
>-|TRBJ1-1|TRBV5-1|-|13
TGCGCCAGCAGCTTCCTCGTCAACACTGAAGCTTTCTTT
CASSFLVNTEAFF
>-|TRBJ1-5|TRBV6-5|once|14
TGTGCCAGCAGTATAACAGCTTACAATCAGCCCCAGCATTTT
CASSITAYNQPQHF
>-|TRBJ2-5|TRBV30|-|16
TGTGCCTGGAGCGTGGGGGTGGGGGGACGCCAAGAGACCCAGTACTTC
CAWSVGVGGRQETQYF
>-|TRBJ2-2|TRBV7-2|-|16
TGTGCCAGCAGCCTGGTAGTCGGTTTCGACACCGGGGAGCTGTTTTTT
CASSLVVGFDTGELFF
>TRBD1|TRBJ2-4|TRBV20-1|-|16
TGCAGTGCTAGTTTTCGACAGGGAAATGCCAAAAACATTCAGTACTTC
CSASFRQGNAKNIQYF
>TRBD1|TRBJ2-2|TRBV19|-|15
TGTGCCAGCAAAGGACAGGGGTCGGCGAACGGGGAGCTGTTTTTT
CASKGQGSANGELFF
>TRBD1|TRBJ2-5|TRBV19|-|16
TGTGCCAGTAGTATGAATCCAGGGGGAATCCAAGAGACCCAGTACTTC
CASSMNPGGIQETQYF